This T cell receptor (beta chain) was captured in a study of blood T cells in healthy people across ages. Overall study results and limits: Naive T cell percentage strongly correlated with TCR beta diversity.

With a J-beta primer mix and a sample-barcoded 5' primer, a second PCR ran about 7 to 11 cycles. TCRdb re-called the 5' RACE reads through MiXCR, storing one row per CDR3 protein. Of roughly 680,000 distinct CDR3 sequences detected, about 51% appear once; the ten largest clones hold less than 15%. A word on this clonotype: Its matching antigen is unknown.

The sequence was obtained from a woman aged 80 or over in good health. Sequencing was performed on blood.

This chain's CDR3 is CASRTRPAGELFF. The DNA of the CDR3 is TGTGCCAGCAGAACCCGCCCGGCCGGGGAGCTGTTTTTT. The gene calls are TRBV2 and TRBJ2-2; D is undetermined. The CDR3 runs to 13 residues. The V end lost 6 bases, the J end lost 6 bases, and 11 bases lay between the germline ends. The V gene's germline CDR1 is SNHLY and CDR2 FYNNEI.